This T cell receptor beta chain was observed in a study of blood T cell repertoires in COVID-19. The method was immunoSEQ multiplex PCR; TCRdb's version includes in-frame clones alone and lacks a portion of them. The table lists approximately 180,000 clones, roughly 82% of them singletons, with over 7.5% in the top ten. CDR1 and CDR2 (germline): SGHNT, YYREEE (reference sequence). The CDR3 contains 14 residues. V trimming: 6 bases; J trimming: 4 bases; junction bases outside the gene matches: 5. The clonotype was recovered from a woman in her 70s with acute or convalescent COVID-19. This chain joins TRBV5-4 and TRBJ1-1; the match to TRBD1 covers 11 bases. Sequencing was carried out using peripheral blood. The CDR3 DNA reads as TGTGCCAGCATCCGGGACAGGGGGTCCACTGAAGCTTTCTTT. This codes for CASIRDRGSTEAFF.